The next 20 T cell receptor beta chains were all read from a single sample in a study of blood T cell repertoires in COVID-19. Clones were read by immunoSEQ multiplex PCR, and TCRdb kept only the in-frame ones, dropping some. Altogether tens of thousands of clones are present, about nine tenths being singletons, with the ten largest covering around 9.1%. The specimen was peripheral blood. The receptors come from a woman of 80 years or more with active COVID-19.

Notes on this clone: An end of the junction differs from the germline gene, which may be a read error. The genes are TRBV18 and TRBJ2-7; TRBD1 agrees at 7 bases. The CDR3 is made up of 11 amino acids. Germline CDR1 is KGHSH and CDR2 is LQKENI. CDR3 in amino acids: CASSPDRVQVF. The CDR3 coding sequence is TGTGCCAGCTCACCAGACAGGGTTCAGGTTTTC. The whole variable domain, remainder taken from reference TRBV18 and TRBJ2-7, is NAGVMQNPRHLVRRRGQEARLRCSPMKGHSHVYWYRQLPEEGLKFMVYLQKENIIDESGMPKERFSAEFPKEGPSILRIQQVVRGDSAAYFCASSPDRVQVFGPGTRLTVT.

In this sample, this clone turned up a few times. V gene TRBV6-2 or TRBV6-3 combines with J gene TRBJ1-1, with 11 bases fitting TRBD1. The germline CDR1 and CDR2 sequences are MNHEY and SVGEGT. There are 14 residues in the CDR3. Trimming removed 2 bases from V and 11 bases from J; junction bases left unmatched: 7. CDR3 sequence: CASSYTGQGAPAFF. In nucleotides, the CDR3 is TGTGCCAGCAGTTACACCGGACAGGGGGCGCCCGCTTTCTTT.

CDR3 residues: CASSLTGTGFPDTQYF. The CDR3 nucleotides read TGTGCCAGCAGCCTGACTGGGACAGGGTTCCCAGATACGCAGTATTTT. The chain carries TRBV11-3 and TRBJ2-3; 9 positions match TRBD1. This CDR3 is built from 16 residues. J lost 4 bases, V lost 5 bases, and 10 bases had no gene match. From germline, CDR1 is SGHNT and CDR2 YENEEA.

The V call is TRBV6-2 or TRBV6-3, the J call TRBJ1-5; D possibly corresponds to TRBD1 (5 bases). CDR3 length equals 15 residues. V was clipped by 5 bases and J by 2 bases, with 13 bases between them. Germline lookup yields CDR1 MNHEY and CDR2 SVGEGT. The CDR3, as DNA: TGTGCCAGCAGTGTCGCGGGGGAGGGCAATCAGCCCCAGCATTTT. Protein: CASSVAGEGNQPQHF.

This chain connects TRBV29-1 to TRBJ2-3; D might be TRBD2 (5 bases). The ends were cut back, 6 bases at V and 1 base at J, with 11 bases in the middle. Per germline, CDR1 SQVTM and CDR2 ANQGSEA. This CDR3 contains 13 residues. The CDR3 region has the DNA TGCAGCGTATCTCGGGGTGGCACAGATACGCAGTATTTT. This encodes CSVSRGGTDTQYF.

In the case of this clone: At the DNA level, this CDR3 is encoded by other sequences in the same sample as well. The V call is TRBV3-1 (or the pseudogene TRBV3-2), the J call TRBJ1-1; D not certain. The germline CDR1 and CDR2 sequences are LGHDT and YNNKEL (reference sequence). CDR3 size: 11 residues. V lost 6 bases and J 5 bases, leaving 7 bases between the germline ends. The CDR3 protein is CASRGGTEAFF. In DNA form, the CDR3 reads TGTGCCAGCAGGGGAGGGACTGAAGCTTTCTTT.

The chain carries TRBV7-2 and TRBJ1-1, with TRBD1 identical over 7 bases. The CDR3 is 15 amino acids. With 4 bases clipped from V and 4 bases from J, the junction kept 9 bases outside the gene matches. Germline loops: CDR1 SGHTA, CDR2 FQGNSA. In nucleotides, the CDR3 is TGTGCCAGCAGCTCCCGACAGGGCGGGTTCACTGAAGCTTTCTTT. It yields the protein CASSSRQGGFTEAFF.

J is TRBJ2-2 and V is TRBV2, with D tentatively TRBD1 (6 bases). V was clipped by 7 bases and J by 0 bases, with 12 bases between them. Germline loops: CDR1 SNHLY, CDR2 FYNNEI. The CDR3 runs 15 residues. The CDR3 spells CASMPTGANTGELFF. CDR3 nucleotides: TGTGCCAGCATGCCGACAGGAGCGAACACCGGGGAGCTGTTTTTT.

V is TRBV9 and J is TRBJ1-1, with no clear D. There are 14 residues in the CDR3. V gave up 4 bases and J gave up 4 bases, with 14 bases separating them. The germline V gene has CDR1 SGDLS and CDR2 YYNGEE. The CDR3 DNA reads TGTGCCAGCAGCCCCATAGGAGCAGCCACTGAAGCTTTCTTT. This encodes CASSPIGAATEAFF.

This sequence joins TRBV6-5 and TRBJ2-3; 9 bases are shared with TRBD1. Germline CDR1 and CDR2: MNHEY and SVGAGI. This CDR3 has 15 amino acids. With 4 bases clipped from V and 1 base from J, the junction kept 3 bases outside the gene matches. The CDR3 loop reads CASSSRQGGTDTQYF. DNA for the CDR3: TGTGCCAGCAGTTCGAGACAGGGGGGCACAGATACGCAGTATTTT.

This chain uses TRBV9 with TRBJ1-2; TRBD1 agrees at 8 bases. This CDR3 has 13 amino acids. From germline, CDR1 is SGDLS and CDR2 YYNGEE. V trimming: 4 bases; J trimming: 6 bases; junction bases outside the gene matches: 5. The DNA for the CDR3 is TGTGCCAGCAGCTTCAGACAGGGGAATGGCTACACCTTC. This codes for CASSFRQGNGYTF.

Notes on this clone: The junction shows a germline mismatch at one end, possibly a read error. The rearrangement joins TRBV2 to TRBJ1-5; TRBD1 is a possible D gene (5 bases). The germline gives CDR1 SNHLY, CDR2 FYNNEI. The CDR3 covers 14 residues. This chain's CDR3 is CASSAQGGKQPQHF. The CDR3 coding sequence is TGTGCCAGCAGTGCCCAGGGAGGCAAGCAGCCCCAGCATTTT.

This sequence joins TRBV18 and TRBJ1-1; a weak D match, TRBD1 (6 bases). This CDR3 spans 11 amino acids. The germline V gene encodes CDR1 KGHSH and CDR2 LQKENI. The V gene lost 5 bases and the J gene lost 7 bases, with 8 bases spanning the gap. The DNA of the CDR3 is TGTGCCAGCTCAACAGGGTTTGAAGCTTTCTTT. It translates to CASSTGFEAFF. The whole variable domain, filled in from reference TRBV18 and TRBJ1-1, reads NAGVMQNPRHLVRRRGQEARLRCSPMKGHSHVYWYRQLPEEGLKFMVYLQKENIIDESGMPKERFSAEFPKEGPSILRIQQVVRGDSAAYFCASSTGFEAFFGQGTRLTVV.

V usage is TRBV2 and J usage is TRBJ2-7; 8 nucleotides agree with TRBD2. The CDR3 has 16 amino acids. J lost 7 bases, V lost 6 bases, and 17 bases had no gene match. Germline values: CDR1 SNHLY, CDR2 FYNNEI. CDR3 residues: CASRGRGGPVLEEQYF. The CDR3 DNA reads TGTGCCAGCAGGGGACGGGGGGGCCCGGTCCTAGAAGAGCAGTACTTC. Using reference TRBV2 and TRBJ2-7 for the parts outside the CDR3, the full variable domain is EPEVTQTPSHQVTQMGQEVILRCVPISNHLYFYWYRQILGQKVEFLVSFYNNEISEKSEIFDDQFSVERPDGSNFTLKIRSTKLEDSAMYFCASRGRGGPVLEEQYFGPGTRLTVT.

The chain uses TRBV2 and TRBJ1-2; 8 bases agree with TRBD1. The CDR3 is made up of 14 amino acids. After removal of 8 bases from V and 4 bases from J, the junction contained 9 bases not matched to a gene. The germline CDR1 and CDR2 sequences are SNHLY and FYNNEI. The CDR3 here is CASGPRGLSYGYTF. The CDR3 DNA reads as TGTGCCAGCGGGCCCAGGGGGCTTAGCTATGGCTACACCTTC. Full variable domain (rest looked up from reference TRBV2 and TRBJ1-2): EPEVTQTPSHQVTQMGQEVILRCVPISNHLYFYWYRQILGQKVEFLVSFYNNEISEKSEIFDDQFSVERPDGSNFTLKIRSTKLEDSAMYFCASGPRGLSYGYTFGSGTRLTVV.

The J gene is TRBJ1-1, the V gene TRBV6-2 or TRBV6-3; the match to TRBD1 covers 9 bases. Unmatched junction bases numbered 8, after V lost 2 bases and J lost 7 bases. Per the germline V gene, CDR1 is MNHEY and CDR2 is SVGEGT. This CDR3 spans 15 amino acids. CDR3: CASSYGGTGKGEAFF. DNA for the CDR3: TGTGCCAGCAGTTACGGAGGGACAGGGAAGGGTGAAGCTTTCTTT.

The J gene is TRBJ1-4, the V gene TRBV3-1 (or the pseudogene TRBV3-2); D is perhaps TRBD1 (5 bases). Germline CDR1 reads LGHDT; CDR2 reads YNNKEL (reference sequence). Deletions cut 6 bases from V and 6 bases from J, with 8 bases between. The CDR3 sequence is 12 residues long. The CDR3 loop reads CASRGQYEKLFF. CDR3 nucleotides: TGTGCCAGCAGGGGGCAGTATGAAAAACTGTTTTTT.

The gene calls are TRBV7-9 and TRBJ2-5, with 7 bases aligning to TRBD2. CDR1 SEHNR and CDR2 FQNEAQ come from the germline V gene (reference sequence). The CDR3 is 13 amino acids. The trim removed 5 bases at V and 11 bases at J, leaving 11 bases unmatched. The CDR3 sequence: CASSPGDPRGQYF. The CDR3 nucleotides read TGTGCCAGCAGCCCCGGAGACCCGCGGGGGCAGTACTTC.

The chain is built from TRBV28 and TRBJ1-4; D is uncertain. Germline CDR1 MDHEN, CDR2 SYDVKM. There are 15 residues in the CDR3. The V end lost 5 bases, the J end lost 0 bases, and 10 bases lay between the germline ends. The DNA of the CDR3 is TGTGCCAGCAGTCCCGCAGTTGCAACTAATGAAAAACTGTTTTTT. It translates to CASSPAVATNEKLFF. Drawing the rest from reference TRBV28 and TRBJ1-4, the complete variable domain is DVKVTQSSRYLVKRTGEKVFLECVQDMDHENMFWYRQDPGLGLRLIYFSYDVKMKEKGDIPEGYSVSREKKERFSLILESASTNQTSMYLCASSPAVATNEKLFFGSGTQLSVL.

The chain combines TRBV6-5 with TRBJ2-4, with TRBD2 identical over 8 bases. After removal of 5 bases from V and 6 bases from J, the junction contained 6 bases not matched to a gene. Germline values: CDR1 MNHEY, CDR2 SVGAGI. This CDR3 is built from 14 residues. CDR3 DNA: TGTGCCAGCAGTCAGCCGGGGGGGTTAAACATTCAGTACTTC. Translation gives CASSQPGGLNIQYF.